A selection of T cell receptor beta chains follows, all from one sample in a study of human T cells and chemical hapten exposure. TCRdb re-called the reads through MiXCR, storing one row per CDR3 protein. The sample yields about 120,000 distinct CDR3 sequences, over 6.5% seen once. Material: whole blood. These receptors were collected from a human donor in good health. Some clones in this sample may be carry-over from other donors' samples. Both conserved end residues are part of each CDR3. Each record gives: D gene, J gene, V gene, CDR3 protein. D genes are given only for firm matches.

>TRBD1|TRBJ2-1|TRBV7-2
CASSLVAQGALNEQFF
>NA|TRBJ1-1|TRBV4-3
CASSQGSGAMNTEAFF
>TRBD1|TRBJ2-7|TRBV29-1
CSVLRDRTYEQYF
>NA|TRBJ1-2|TRBV29-1
CSVLRPNAGGYTF
>NA|TRBJ1-1|TRBV2
CASSYQDVEAFF
>NA|TRBJ1-6|TRBV6-5
CASRTASENSPLHF
>TRBD1|TRBJ1-2|TRBV19
CASSIGTGQRIYYGYTF
>TRBD1|TRBJ2-7|TRBV3-1
CASSQDGTGLYEQYF
>NA|TRBJ1-1|TRBV12-3/TRBV12-4
CASSLQGVSYTEAFF
>TRBD1|TRBJ1-2|TRBV15
CATSKDRGDGYTF
>NA|TRBJ1-2|TRBV12-3/TRBV12-4
CASSFRDYGYTF
>TRBD2|TRBJ2-1|TRBV7-2
CASSLGSGLVTHEQFF
>TRBD1|TRBJ1-1|TRBV2
CASRGQGANWGRITEAFF
>TRBD1|TRBJ2-7|TRBV7-9
CASSIAGSLGQGYEQYF
>NA|TRBJ1-1|TRBV6-1
CASRLRTENTEAFF
>TRBD2|TRBJ2-3|TRBV5-4
CASSSRTSELTDTQYF
>TRBD1|TRBJ1-5|TRBV2
CASRLTGATNQPQHF
>NA|TRBJ2-3|TRBV12-5
CASGPGKVQYF
>NA|TRBJ2-7|TRBV5-1
CASSLARAGAHEQCF
>TRBD2|TRBJ2-3|TRBV6-5
CASSAGGRTDTQYF
>NA|TRBJ2-3|TRBV7-9
CASSQLRTASTDTQYF
>NA|TRBJ2-2|TRBV5-1
CASSLARETGELFF
>TRBD1|TRBJ2-2|TRBV20-1
CSARGAGTGVIGELFF
>TRBD1|TRBJ2-2|TRBV19
CASSKPTRDRGDTGELFF
>TRBD2|TRBJ2-1|TRBV2
CASSPGASGSNEQFF
>NA|TRBJ1-2|TRBV10-3
CAISGNYGYTF
>TRBD2|TRBJ2-1|TRBV10-2
CASSLRGLAGDNEQFF
>NA|TRBJ2-3|TRBV7-2
CASSLSTDTQYF
>NA|TRBJ2-1|TRBV5-1
CASSLGGSNEQFF
>NA|TRBJ2-7|TRBV5-4
CASSLDPGLAYEQYF
>NA|TRBJ1-5|TRBV12-3/TRBV12-4
CASRPQGNNQPQHF
>NA|TRBJ1-1|TRBV15
CATSRAGRTEAFF
>NA|TRBJ2-7|TRBV11-2
CASSFGLYYEQYF
>TRBD2|TRBJ2-1|TRBV29-1
CGGLAGGRNEQFF
>NA|TRBJ1-5|TRBV18
CASSPEHNYQPQHF
>NA|TRBJ1-1|TRBV12-3/TRBV12-4
CASSFGGASEAFF
>TRBD1|TRBJ2-7|TRBV18
CASSPQQGPRTYEQYF
>TRBD2|TRBJ2-1|TRBV24-1
CATSDGEGGPGNEQFF
>NA|TRBJ2-7|TRBV6-2/TRBV6-3
CASSYPPDLYEQYF
>NA|TRBJ1-6|TRBV27
CATMGTGLNSPLHF
>TRBD2|TRBJ2-7|TRBV4-1
CASSQVLEAGEQYF
>NA|TRBJ2-1|TRBV29-1
CSAALGLAPGNEQFF
>NA|TRBJ1-5|TRBV6-6
CASSFDAEQPQHF
>NA|TRBJ1-4|TRBV4-3
CASSLRDFLAAPEKLFF
>NA|TRBJ1-6|TRBV18
CASSPPGLHNSPLHF
>NA|TRBJ2-7|TRBV27
CASSALQISHEQYF
>TRBD1|TRBJ2-7|TRBV5-6
CASSLGDRGDEQYF
>NA|TRBJ1-2|TRBV6-6
CASSGPPLGYGYTF
>TRBD1|TRBJ1-1|TRBV29-1
CSAHQQGRTEAFF
>TRBD1|TRBJ2-1|TRBV7-2
CASSLVQHPGQGLNEQFF
>NA|TRBJ2-7|TRBV9
CASSVEQLSYEQYF
>NA|TRBJ1-1|TRBV18
CASSPGTLGANTEAFF
>TRBD1|TRBJ2-6|TRBV18
CASSAGDRDVFYGANVLTF
>NA|TRBJ2-4|TRBV7-9
CASSLPQENIQYF
>TRBD1|TRBJ1-6|TRBV10-3
CAISEDRGRSSYNSPLHF